Listed here are 17 T cell receptor beta chains from one sample, sequenced in a study of T cell responses to AZD1222 COVID-19 vaccine. TCRdb's copy holds only in-frame clones and misses some; the assay was immunoSEQ multiplex PCR. The sample lists about 88,000 clones, roughly 90% occurring once. Specimen: peripheral blood, collected on day 0 of AZD1222 vaccination. The receptor source for this set is an adult in good health.

V is TRBV5-5 and J is TRBJ1-1; TRBD1 is a possible D gene (5 bases). The V end was cut by 3 bases, the J end by 3 bases, with 15 bases between. Germline V CDR1 and CDR2: SGHKS, YYEKEE (reference sequence). The CDR3 runs 15 residues. The CDR3 reads CASSSDGASYTEAFF. CDR3 nucleotides: TGTGCCAGCAGCTCAGACGGGGCTAGTTACACTGAAGCTTTCTTT.

The chain combines TRBV28 with TRBJ2-7, with 10 bases identical to TRBD1. The germline gives CDR1 MDHEN, CDR2 SYDVKM. Trimming at V came to 5 bases and at J to 5 bases, leaving 9 bases not matched to a gene. The CDR3 is made up of 15 amino acids. The CDR3 sequence is CASSTPGQGSHEQYF. The CDR3 DNA reads as TGTGCCAGCAGTACACCGGGACAGGGGTCCCACGAGCAGTACTTC.

This clone was detected only a few times. The chain recombines TRBV7-8 with TRBJ2-7, with D perhaps matching TRBD1 (6 bases). The CDR3 loop spans 15 amino acids. V was clipped by 6 bases and J by 0 bases, with 15 bases between them. Germline CDR1 is SGHVS and CDR2 is FQNEAQ. This CDR3 is CASRPLQGVSYEQYF. The DNA of the CDR3 is TGTGCCAGCAGACCATTACAGGGAGTCTCCTACGAGCAGTACTTC.

In its sample, this clone was seen once. The rearrangement links TRBV21-1 to TRBJ2-5. TRBV21-1 is shown as a pseudogene. CDR3 length equals 17 residues. CDR3 residues: CASSTSTRSNWGETQYF. CDR3 nucleotide sequence: TGTGCCAGCAGCACCTCGACAAGAAGCAACTGGGGAGAGACCCAGTACTTC.

This chain uses TRBV11-2 with TRBJ2-5, with 10 bases that match TRBD2. The CDR3 is made up of 18 amino acids. V trimming: 5 bases; J trimming: 0 bases; junction bases outside the gene matches: 12. CDR1 is SGHAT, CDR2 FQNNGV, per germline. The CDR3 region is CASSPGGLAGAYQETQYF. The DNA of the CDR3 is TGTGCCAGCAGCCCAGGGGGGCTAGCGGGGGCCTACCAAGAGACCCAGTACTTC. Drawing the rest from reference TRBV11-2 and TRBJ2-5, the complete variable domain is EAGVAQSPRYKIIEKRQSVAFWCNPISGHATLYWYQQILGQGPKLLIQFQNNGVVDDSQLPKDRFSAERLKGVDSTLKIQPAKLEDSAVYLCASSPGGLAGAYQETQYFGPGTRLLVL.

This clone was counted once. The V and J genes are TRBV7-3 and TRBJ1-6, with D possibly matching TRBD1 (5 bases). The length of the CDR3 is 15 residues. The V gene's germline CDR1 is SGHTA and CDR2 FQGTGA. V was pared by 1 base and J by 9 bases, with 13 bases between. CDR3 sequence reads: CASSLSATVGSPLHF. CDR3 sequence (DNA): TGTGCCAGCAGCTTAAGCGCGACAGTAGGTTCACCCCTCCACTTT. Based on the CDR3 plus reference TRBV7-3 and TRBJ1-6, the full variable domain is GAGVSQTPSNKVTEKGKYVELRCDPISGHTALYWYRQSLGQGPEFLIYFQGTGAADDSGLPNDRFFAVRPEGSVSTLKIQRTERGDSAVYLCASSLSATVGSPLHFGNGTRLTVT.

The rearrangement links TRBV19 to TRBJ2-7; maybe TRBD1 (5 bases). Germline CDR1 reads LNHDA; CDR2 reads SQIVND (reference sequence). The CDR3 has 14 amino acids. V lost 3 bases and J lost 5, with 14 bases in between. The chain's CDR3 is CASSMSRVVHEQYF. Written as DNA, the CDR3 is TGTGCCAGTAGTATGAGCAGGGTAGTCCACGAGCAGTACTTC.

This chain joins TRBV6-4 and TRBJ1-2; no firm D call. Trimming removed 3 bases from V and 4 bases from J, with 12 bases in between. This CDR3 is 14 amino acids long. Germline V gives CDR1 MRHNA, CDR2 SNTAGT. The CDR3 spells CASSEGGDSYGYTF. The DNA for the CDR3 is TGTGCCAGCAGTGAGGGCGGCGACTCCTATGGCTACACCTTC.

A single count supports this clone. This rearrangement joins TRBV6-5 to TRBJ1-1, with D tentatively TRBD1 (5 bases). Trimming took 2 bases from V and 9 from J, leaving 10 bases between them. Germline V gives CDR1 MNHEY, CDR2 SVGAGI. The CDR3 spans 12 residues. This CDR3 is CASSYTGEQAFF. CDR3 bases: TGTGCCAGCAGTTACACAGGAGAGCAAGCTTTCTTT.

This chain's CDR3 is CASSDQSAGVAGELFF. In DNA, the CDR3 is TGTGCCAGCAGCGACCAGTCAGCGGGAGTTGCCGGGGAGCTGTTTTTT. This sequence joins TRBV7-8 and TRBJ2-2, with 8 bases identical to TRBD2. CDR1 and CDR2 (germline): SGHVS, FQNEAQ. V shed 5 bases, J shed 6 bases, and the junction held 11 bases outside the gene matches. This CDR3 spans 16 amino acids.

The V gene is TRBV29-1, the J gene TRBJ1-2, with 7 positions matching TRBD1. The V and J ends lost 7 bases and 7 bases, in that order; junction bases with no gene match: 6. Germline V CDR1 and CDR2: SQVTM, ANQGSEA. This CDR3 comprises 11 residues. The CDR3 nucleotides are TGCAGCGCCATATACAGGGGTGGCTACACCTTC. As protein: CSAIYRGGYTF.

The chain carries TRBV5-1 and TRBJ1-1; no clear D. Germline values: CDR1 SGHRS, CDR2 YFSETQ. Trimming stripped 0 bases from V and 3 bases from J, with 12 bases between. The CDR3 has 15 amino acids. DNA of the CDR3: TGCGCCAGCAGCTTGGACGGGTCTCAGTACACTGAAGCTTTCTTT. Residues: CASSLDGSQYTEAFF. Variable domain in full (rest from reference TRBV5-1 and TRBJ1-1): KAGVTQTPRYLIKTRGQQVTLSCSPISGHRSVSWYQQTPGQGLQFLFEYFSETQRNKGNFPGRFSGRQFSNSRSEMNVSTLELGDSALYLCASSLDGSQYTEAFFGQGTRLTVV.

With respect to this clone: Additional DNA sequences in this sample encode the identical CDR3. The gene calls are TRBV7-3 and TRBJ2-2; no clear D gene. Germline V gives CDR1 SGHTA, CDR2 FQGTGA. This CDR3 has 13 amino acids. Deletions cut 5 bases from V and 6 bases from J, with 10 bases between. Here the CDR3 DNA reads TGTGCCAGCAGCCCCCGTGTGGCCGGGGAGCTGTTTTTT. It translates to CASSPRVAGELFF.

This chain links TRBV2 with TRBJ2-2; D gene unclear. The V end lost 4 bases, the J end lost 3 bases, and 9 bases lay between the germline ends. CDR1 and CDR2 (germline): SNHLY, FYNNEI. The CDR3 sequence is 14 residues long. The CDR3: CASSGFIDTGELFF. The CDR3 nucleotides read TGTGCCAGCAGTGGGTTTATAGACACCGGGGAGCTGTTTTTT.

With regard to this clone: A read error is likely, as this CDR3 ends without the conserved phenylalanine or tryptophan. The limits of the CDR3 on the DNA are not certain, so only TCRdb's listed CDR3 is given. The chain employs TRBV12-3 or TRBV12-4 and TRBJ1-3; TRBD1 reflects the table's D call only, with no check against the DNA. Ends included, the CDR3 has 12 residues. CDR3 protein: CASSFLSGTATL.

The chain has TRBV15 and TRBJ1-5; D ambiguous. Germline CDR1 reads LNHNV; CDR2 reads YYDKDF (reference sequence). The germline V and J ends were trimmed by 3 bases and 4 bases, with 7 bases remaining between them. This CDR3 contains 13 residues. CDR3 amino acids: CATSRTENQPQHF. For the CDR3, the DNA is TGTGCCACCAGCAGGACGGAAAATCAGCCCCAGCATTTT.

This chain links TRBV7-9 with TRBJ2-4; 12 bases are shared with TRBD2. J gave up 1 base and V 5 bases, and 12 bases lay outside the gene matches. The CDR3 totals 19 residues. Looked up from germline, CDR1 is SEHNR and CDR2 is FQNEAQ (reference sequence). The CDR3 DNA sequence: TGTGCCAGCAGCCCCACCGGACTAGCGGGAACGGGGGCCAAAAACATTCAGTACTTC. This codes for CASSPTGLAGTGAKNIQYF.